Here is one TCR beta chain with its context. Its antigen is still unknown. These data come from a study of regulatory T cells in long-lasting Graves disease. Time point indicated: newly diagnosed GD, antithyroid drugs for less than 3 months. With RNA extracted from PBMCs as input, the TCR library was made. From an endocrinology department in Xi'an, China, came the patients. Arm-PCR of CDR3 regions with iRepertoire HTBI primers generated TCR beta libraries. TCRdb analysed the multiplex PCR reads with MiXCR anew, one entry per CDR3 protein. The data hold 600,000 to 650,000 distinct CDR3 sequences, with approximately 15% observed a single time. Whole-study results and caveats: Investigators studied peripheral blood only, not thyroid tissue.

V shed 3 bases, J shed 4 bases, and the junction held 5 bases outside the gene matches. This CDR3 region has 15 residues. The germline gives CDR1 SGDLS, CDR2 YYNGEE. The same data also went into a second study, on T cells in Graves' hyperthyroidism and ophthalmopathy. This second report adds: Uncontrolled infection, other autoimmune disease, pregnancy or lactation led to exclusion.

This receptor was identified in a woman in her 30s with Graves disease. This chain links TRBV9 with TRBJ2-2, with TRBD2 identical over 8 bases. The sample was peripheral blood mononuclear cells (PBMCs), taken at new diagnosis, from a patient treated with antithyroid drugs. The DNA for the CDR3 is TGTGCCAGCAGCGGGGGGACTAGTCGCACCGGGGAGCTGTTTTTT. Its translation: CASSGGTSRTGELFF.